These T cell receptor beta chains were read from a single sample in a study of blood T cells in healthy people across ages. TCRdb reprocessed the 5' RACE reads via MiXCR and lists one record per CDR3 protein. The table records around 800,000 distinct CDR3 sequences, roughly 44% of them present only once. Input material: blood. The receptors here all came from a man between 60 and 70 years old in good health. Both conserved end residues are part of each CDR3. The D gene is left open where the match is weak. Some rows mark clone size as missing; the rest say once, few, many or name a class of expanded clone.

TRBV7-9	TRBJ2-5	TRBD1	-	CASSFQGASQETQYF	TGTGCCAGCAGCTTTCAGGGGGCCTCTCAAGAGACCCAGTACTTC
TRBV7-2	TRBJ2-1	-	-	CANSLQGPPLPYNEQFF	TGTGCCAACAGCTTACAAGGACCCCCCCTCCCATACAATGAGCAGTTCTTC
TRBV6-4	TRBJ2-1	-	few	CASSAAGEVYNEQFF	TGTGCCAGCAGTGCCGCCGGGGAGGTCTACAATGAGCAGTTCTTC
TRBV28	TRBJ2-4	-	few	CASSLPITAKNIQYF	TGTGCCAGCAGTTTGCCGATTACAGCCAAAAACATTCAGTACTTC
TRBV5-1	TRBJ2-5	TRBD2	-	CASTSGGRETQYF	TGCGCCAGCACCTCGGGGGGTAGAGAGACCCAGTACTTC
TRBV29-1	TRBJ2-3	TRBD2	few	CSVDASGGAFDTQYF	TGCAGCGTTGACGCTAGCGGGGGGGCCTTTGATACGCAGTATTTT
TRBV9	TRBJ2-2	-	few	CASSQGWGASGELFF	TGTGCCAGCAGCCAAGGGTGGGGGGCTAGCGGGGAGCTGTTTTTT
TRBV15	TRBJ1-1	TRBD1	-	CATSSRDRDTEAFF	TGTGCCACCAGCAGCCGGGACAGGGACACTGAAGCTTTCTTT
TRBV4-1	TRBJ2-3	TRBD1	few	CASSRGRQGSLTDTQYF	TGCGCCAGCAGCCGCGGAAGACAGGGGAGTTTGACAGATACGCAGTATTTT
TRBV24-1	TRBJ2-6	TRBD2	few	CATSDPGLARSGANVLTF	TGTGCCACCAGTGATCCAGGACTAGCTCGCTCTGGGGCCAACGTCCTGACTTTC
TRBV3-1	TRBJ1-5	-	-	CASSHGRFNQPQHF	TGTGCCAGCAGCCACGGAAGGTTCAATCAGCCCCAGCATTTT
TRBV20-1	TRBJ2-1	TRBD2	-	CSAPPSLAGDHNEQFF	TGCAGTGCTCCCCCCTCCCTGGCGGGGGACCACAATGAGCAGTTCTTC
TRBV6-6	TRBJ2-7	-	few	CASVLKSSYEQYF	TGTGCCAGCGTCCTAAAGAGCTCCTACGAGCAGTACTTC
TRBV30	TRBJ2-4	-	-	CAWSPQAKNIQYF	TGTGCCTGGAGTCCCCAAGCCAAAAACATTCAGTACTTC
TRBV12-3/TRBV12-4	TRBJ1-5	TRBD1	once	CASSPGQYTDTQHF	TGTGCCAGCAGTCCGGGACAGTACACAGATACGCAGCATTTT
TRBV28	TRBJ1-2	TRBD1	few	CASTPDRGRANYGYTF	TGTGCCAGCACCCCGGACAGGGGGCGAGCTAACTATGGCTACACCTTC
TRBV7-2	TRBJ1-6	-	once	CASSLWGEGYNSPLHF	TGTGCCAGCAGCTTATGGGGGGAGGGTTATAATTCACCCCTCCACTTT
TRBV4-1	TRBJ1-5	-	-	CASSQELRDPSRDQPQHF	TGCGCCAGCAGCCAAGAGCTTCGCGACCCGTCCCGGGATCAGCCCCAGCATTTT
TRBV3-1	TRBJ2-5	TRBD2	-	CASSPRTSIVTQYF	TGTGCCAGCAGCCCCCGGACTAGTATTGTGACCCAGTACTTC
TRBV7-2	TRBJ2-7	TRBD2	few	CASSLSSGDPYEQYF	TGTGCCAGCAGCTTATCCAGCGGGGACCCCTACGAGCAGTACTTC
TRBV13	TRBJ2-7	-	-	CASGPGSYEQYF	TGTGCCAGCGGCCCAGGGTCCTACGAGCAGTACTTC
TRBV7-2	TRBJ2-1	-	few	CASSLDGGVAEQFF	TGTGCCAGCAGCTTAGATGGCGGGGTTGCTGAGCAGTTCTTC
TRBV12-3/TRBV12-4	TRBJ2-4	TRBD2	-	CASSRERGYERYF	TGTGCCAGCAGTCGAGAGCGGGGGTACGAGCGGTACTTC
TRBV5-1	TRBJ2-1	-	-	CASSWEGGIHNEQFF	TGCGCCAGCAGCTGGGAGGGGGGGATCCACAATGAGCAGTTCTTC
TRBV28	TRBJ2-7	TRBD1	-	CASSLPGQGWYEQYF	TGTGCCAGCAGTTTACCCGGACAGGGGTGGTACGAGCAGTACTTC
TRBV3-1	TRBJ2-1	-	few	CASSQDPSSYYNEQFF	TGTGCCAGCAGCCAAGACCCCTCGAGCTACTACAATGAGCAGTTCTTC
TRBV20-1	TRBJ2-1	-	-	CSAQDLGYNEQFF	TGCAGTGCTCAAGACTTGGGATACAATGAGCAGTTCTTC